These T cell receptor beta chains were read from a single sample in a study of blood T cell repertoires in COVID-19. TCRdb's table, derived via immunoSEQ multiplex PCR, lists solely in-frame clones and lacks some. The sample carries around 130,000 clones, roughly 87% recorded once. Sequenced: PBMCs or T cells enriched from blood (not recorded which). These TCRs come from a man younger than 45 who had recovered from COVID-19. Both conserved end residues are part of each CDR3. The D gene is left open where the match is weak. The size field is filled for only some rows; it gives once, few, many or a size class.

j_call | clone_size | d_call | v_call | cdr3_nt | cdr3_aa
TRBJ1-2 | . | TRBD1 | TRBV7-9 | TGTGCCAGCAGCTTAGCGGGAACAGGGGGCTATGGCTACACCTTC | CASSLAGTGGYGYTF
TRBJ1-1 | . | . | TRBV9 | TGTGCCAGCAGCGTAGCCCCACATACCACTGAAGCTTTCTTT | CASSVAPHTTEAFF
TRBJ2-5 | . | TRBD2 | TRBV4-1 | TGCGCCAGCAGCCAAACTAGCGGGAGGCTTCAAGAGACCCAGTACTTC | CASSQTSGRLQETQYF
TRBJ2-2 | few | . | TRBV7-9 | TGTGCCAGCAGCTTAGCGGGAGCCACCGGGGAGCTGTTTTTT | CASSLAGATGELFF
TRBJ1-1 | once | . | TRBV5-1 | TGCGCCAGCAGCGGCAGGGCGGCCACTGAAGCTTTCTTT | CASSGRAATEAFF
TRBJ2-7 | . | . | TRBV10-3 | TGTGCCATCAGTGAGTCTGGACAAAGTATATCCTACGAGCAGTACTTC | CAISESGQSISYEQYF
TRBJ1-3 | . | . | TRBV2 | TGTGCCAGCAGAAGACAGCTATTTTCTGGAAACACCATATATTTT | CASRRQLFSGNTIYF
TRBJ1-2 | . | . | TRBV2 | TGTGCCAGCAGTTCGGACAACCTGGGCGGCTACACCTTC | CASSSDNLGGYTF
TRBJ2-2 | . | . | TRBV27 | TGTGCCAGCAGACGGGGGAGAACAACCGGGGAGCTGTTTTTT | CASRRGRTTGELFF
TRBJ2-1 | . | . | TRBV3-1/TRBV3-2 | TGTGCCAGCAGCCAAGAGCCGGGACTGTTTGAGCAGTTCTTC | CASSQEPGLFEQFF
TRBJ2-1 | . | . | TRBV13 | TGTGCCAGCAGCCCGGGTCCCTTCCGTGAGCAGTTCTTC | CASSPGPFREQFF
TRBJ1-4 | . | TRBD1 | TRBV30 | TGTGCCTGGAGTGGACAGGGGTTGGAAAAACTGTTTTTT | CAWSGQGLEKLFF
TRBJ2-2 | . | . | TRBV21-1 | TGTGCCAGCAGCAAAGGTCTTAGAGGGGGTACCGGGGAGCTGTTTTTT | CASSKGLRGGTGELFF
TRBJ2-2 | . | TRBD2 | TRBV5-6 | TGTGCCAGCAGCCCCGGGACTAGCGGGAGGGCCCTGAACACCGGGGAGCTGTTTTTT | CASSPGTSGRALNTGELFF
TRBJ1-5 | . | TRBD1 | TRBV24-1 | TGTGCCACCGGGACAGCTGGCAGCAATCAGCCCCAGCATTTT | CATGTAGSNQPQHF
TRBJ2-1 | once | . | TRBV3-1/TRBV3-2 | TGTGCCAGCAGCCAAACCAACATAGGAGGCGAGCAGTTCTTC | CASSQTNIGGEQFF
TRBJ1-5 | . | . | TRBV7-2 | TGTGCCAGCAGCTTATCCCCAGGTCAGCCCCAGCATTTT | CASSLSPGQPQHF
TRBJ1-2 | . | . | TRBV2 | TGTGCCAGCAGTGAGGTCGGGGAGGGGTTCTACACCTTC | CASSEVGEGFYTF
TRBJ2-1 | . | TRBD2 | TRBV5-1 | TGCGCCAGCAGCTATCCGGGACTAGCGGGGGGGAGCTCCTACAATGAGCAGTTCTTC | CASSYPGLAGGSSYNEQFF
TRBJ1-1 | . | . | TRBV2 | TGTGCCAGCAGGGGCGGGGGGCGCGGGACTGAAGCTTTCTTT | CASRGGGRGTEAFF
TRBJ1-2 | . | . | TRBV6-5 | TGTGCCACCTCGAGGGTGTCCCCAAGTGGCTACACCTTC | CATSRVSPSGYTF
TRBJ1-2 | . | . | TRBV7-2 | TGTGCCAGCAGCTGGAAACAGGGTGATGACTACACCTTC | CASSWKQGDDYTF
TRBJ1-1 | . | . | TRBV7-9 | TGTGCCACCTCGACTCCCCCGGGCACTGAAGCTTTCTTT | CATSTPPGTEAFF
TRBJ1-1 | . | . | TRBV7-3 | TGTGCCAGCAGCTTAACCCAGGACACTGAAGCTTTCTTT | CASSLTQDTEAFF
TRBJ1-2 | . | . | TRBV30 | TGTGCCTGGATCTACCCGGTGGGGGGAAGCCCTAACTATGGCTACACCTTC | CAWIYPVGGSPNYGYTF
TRBJ2-7 | few | TRBD1 | TRBV9 | TGTGCCAGCGGAGAGGGACAGGCGGGAGAGCAGTACTTC | CASGEGQAGEQYF
TRBJ1-5 | . | TRBD1 | TRBV27 | TGTGCCAGCGGCTCCGAGGGGGCTAGCAATCAGCCCCAGCATTTT | CASGSEGASNQPQHF
TRBJ1-1 | few | . | TRBV5-1 | TGCGCCAGCAGCCTAACCCGGGGGGTCGGGAGCCCGGGATCTGAAGCTTTCTTT | CASSLTRGVGSPGSEAFF
TRBJ1-5 | few | TRBD1 | TRBV5-6 | TGTGCCAGCAGCCGTACAGGGGACAATCAGCCCCAGCATTTT | CASSRTGDNQPQHF
TRBJ1-1 | . | . | TRBV12-5 | TGTGCTAGTGGTTTGGTACGTCAGGGGCTAAGGAACACTGAAGCTTTCTTT | CASGLVRQGLRNTEAFF
TRBJ1-1 | . | . | TRBV9 | TGTGCCAGCAGCGTAGCTACGGACAGTAAGAACACTGAAGCTTTCTTT | CASSVATDSKNTEAFF
TRBJ2-7 | . | . | TRBV29-1 | TGCAGCGTTCGGACACCAGTCACCTACGAGCAGTACTTC | CSVRTPVTYEQYF
TRBJ1-3 | . | . | TRBV3-1/TRBV3-2 | TGTGCCAGCAGCCAGCAGGGTAGGGCTGGAAACACCATATATTTT | CASSQQGRAGNTIYF
TRBJ2-3 | . | . | TRBV6-2/TRBV6-3 | TGTGCCAGCAGTCAAGGGGGGGCGTCAGATACGCAGTATTTT | CASSQGGASDTQYF
TRBJ2-1 | once | TRBD2 | TRBV5-1 | TGCGCCAGCAGCTGGGGACTAGCCTCGAGCTCCTACAATGAGCAGTTCTTC | CASSWGLASSSYNEQFF
TRBJ2-2 | . | . | TRBV6-5 | TGTGCCAGCAGTTACGGTTCTAGCAGTACCGGGGAGCTGTTTTTT | CASSYGSSSTGELFF
TRBJ1-4 | . | . | TRBV27 | TGTGCCAGCAGTCCCGCTCTGGGGAGAACTAATGAAAAACTGTTTTTT | CASSPALGRTNEKLFF